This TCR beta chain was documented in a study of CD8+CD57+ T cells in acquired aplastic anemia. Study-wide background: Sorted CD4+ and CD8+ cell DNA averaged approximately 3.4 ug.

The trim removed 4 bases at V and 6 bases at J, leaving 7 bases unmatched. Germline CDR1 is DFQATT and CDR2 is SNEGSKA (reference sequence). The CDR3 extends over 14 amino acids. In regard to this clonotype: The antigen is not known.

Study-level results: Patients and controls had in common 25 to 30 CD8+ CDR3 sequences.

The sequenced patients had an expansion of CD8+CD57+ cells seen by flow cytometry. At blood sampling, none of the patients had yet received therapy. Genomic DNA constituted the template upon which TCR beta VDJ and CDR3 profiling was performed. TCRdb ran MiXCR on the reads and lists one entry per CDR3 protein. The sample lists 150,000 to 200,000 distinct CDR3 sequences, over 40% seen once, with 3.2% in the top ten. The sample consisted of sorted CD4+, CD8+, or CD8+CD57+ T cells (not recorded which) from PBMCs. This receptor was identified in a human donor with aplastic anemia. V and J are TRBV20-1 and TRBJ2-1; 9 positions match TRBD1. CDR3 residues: CSATSGTGTNEQFF. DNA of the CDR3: TGCAGTGCTACCTCCGGGACAGGGACCAATGAGCAGTTCTTC.